The sequence of this T cell receptor beta chain was determined in a study of cytotoxic CD8 clonotypes in ibrutinib-treated CLL (dated by TCRdb to about 2021). As for the study more broadly: In this cohort, over 14 patients were treatment-naive and approximately ten were relapsed/refractory, while 17 to 18 had unmutated IGHV. Responses were partial in around 24 patients and complete in 2; after median about 63 months follow-up, roughly 14 stayed in remission and approximately twelve progressed. Response samples were taken after a median of approximately 12 months on treatment, ranging from about 6 to 40 months. Samples averaged approximately 260,000 productive templates and more than 85,000 productive rearrangements. Of the approximately 87 participants in the trial, 26 had longitudinal samples available. Cryopreserved peripheral blood mononuclear cells were obtained before treatment, at response, and at either sustained remission or disease progression. All remission and progressive disease samples were collected while patients were still receiving ibrutinib. What the work shows at the level of the full study, not this receptor alone: Sampling times were not matched between patients in sustained remission and patients whose disease was progressing, and lymph node repertoires were not examined. Clonality rose at ibrutinib response, remained stable during sustained remission, and dropped back toward baseline at progression. At baseline, clonality was higher than in age-matched healthy donors and showed a strong correlation with circulating CD8+ T-cell counts. Public clonotypes were found to be uncommon and were observed to contract or remain stable during treatment; the increase in clonality was shown to reflect expansion of private clonotypes at ibrutinib response.

Roughly 1.8 micrograms of genomic DNA were extracted from cryopreserved PBMCs for TCR beta library preparation. Longitudinal blood samples from CLL patients receiving ibrutinib monotherapy were subjected to high-throughput TCR beta sequencing. The patients took part in an open-label, single-center phase 2 trial of ibrutinib monotherapy. V has 2 bases trimmed and J has 8 bases trimmed; junction bases matching no gene number 6. Looking up the germline V gene (reference sequence) yields CDR1 MNHEY and CDR2 SMNVEV. The CDR3 spans 15 residues, from the cysteine through the phenylalanine. Here the CDR3 DNA is all that survives: 45 bases in frame from base 1. On a MiSeq, deep resolution sequencing aimed for a depth between 1 in 1 million and 1 in 200,000 T cells, with each clonotype covered 10x on average. TCR beta libraries were generated with the immunoSEQ hsTCRB Kit. As for the authors' bioinformatics: The data were analyzed with ImmunoSEQ Analyzer and ImmunoSEQ Data Assistant, and V, D and J gene assignments followed IMGT definitions. Clonality, which ranges from 0 to 1, was calculated by subtracting the normalized Shannon entropy of productive rearrangement frequencies from one. Public clonotype analysis was restricted to overrepresented clonotypes comprising at least 0.05% of each patient's repertoire. Thirteen age-matched healthy donor repertoires from immuneACCESS were used as controls for clonality. Drawn from immuneACCESS, this table holds only the in-frame rearrangements with V and J called that TCRdb kept. Clones are partly lost; checked studies trace under half to an unresolved V gene and leave the rest unexplained. V and J calls plus clone size are reproduced from that table; the DNA served to infer D and trimming. The sample table holds 300,000 or so clones, of which roughly 67% were seen once. The ten largest clones add up to roughly 6.3% of the sample.

As to this clone: Its antigen is not yet known. No clone much larger than this one lies a single base away; base qualities are absent.

Material: PBMCs, obtained after 36 months of ibrutinib treatment. The V gene is TRBV27 and the J gene is TRBJ2-1, with TRBD2 identical over 10 junction bases. The receptor comes from a human donor with chronic lymphocytic leukemia. The base sequence is TGTGCCAGCAGTTTAAGGCCTAGCGGGAGATATGAGCAGTTCTTC. It codes for CASSLRPSGRYEQFF.